Included here is one T cell receptor (beta chain) sequence, with context. Its antigen remains undetermined. The record has no base qualities; no much larger clone is one base away. Instrument on record: Illumina HiSeq 1500. TCRdb passed the public sequencing reads through fastp at Q25 and MiXCR, retaining productive beta sequences. Each CDR3 protein appears once, grouped with its most common genes and DNA. The sample includes approximately 270,000 distinct CDR3 sequences, with less than 25% observed a single time. The top ten constitute about 20% of the sample. V lost 7 bases and J lost 5 bases, and the count of bases not matched to a germline gene is 14. Per the germline V gene, MNHEY is the CDR1 and SVGAGI is the CDR2. From its cysteine to its phenylalanine, the CDR3 spans 16 amino acids. Of the read, only the CDR3 DNA is kept; its 48 bases are in frame from base 1. The entry originates in a study of T cell repertoires in cytomegalovirus infection (dated by TCRdb to between 2017 and 2020). Notes on the research overall: Peptide stimulations targeted recently identified HLA-C-restricted CMV epitopes, whose presentation resists viral immunomodulation, together with well-studied HLA-B-restricted epitopes. The HLA type of each donor mattered for the analysis, because public TCR beta signatures pointed to carriage of CMV infection along with the matching HLA type. Results and caveats for the whole study, not just this receptor: Carriers of CMV infection plus the relevant HLA type were discriminated by the cumulative frequency of public TCR beta family members in the study cohort and in an independent roughly 370-donor cohort. In the ex vivo response, HLA-C-restricted CMV-specific TCR beta clonotypes were dominant, and in two of eight donors the single most frequent clonotype came from this HLA-C-restricted group.

What this sample's treatment or condition label stands for: in vitro stimulation with specific CMV peptide epitopes to enrich CMV-specific T cells. Sequenced material: cultured PBMCs, taken from culture after CMV antigen stimulation. The clonotype comes from a human donor in good health (CMV status not recorded). Some clones in this sample may be carry-over from other donors' samples. The sequence is built from TRBV6-5 and TRBJ2-5, and 9 junctional nucleotides match TRBD1. The DNA sequence reads TGTGCCAGCACCCAGATACAGGGGGCAGCTGGCGAGACCCAGTACTTC. The resulting protein is CASTQIQGAAGETQYF.